Described below is a single TCR beta chain sequence and its context. Trimming removed 4 bases from V and 5 bases from J; junction bases left unmatched: 8. This CDR3 region has 15 residues. The V gene's germline CDR1 is SGHNT and CDR2 YYREEE (reference sequence). This entry comes from a study of blood T cell repertoires in COVID-19. As for the study in general: PBMCs, B-cell-depleted T cells, or T cells provided the cDNA or gDNA that made up the material.

Libraries were prepared by immunoSEQ multiplex PCR; TCRdb keeps only in-frame clonotypes and omits some of them. The data show 170,000 or so clones, just over 85% seen once. The origin of this receptor is a man aged 45 to 65 with active or convalescent COVID-19. V and J are TRBV5-4 and TRBJ2-1; 8 bases align to TRBD1. Sequences were obtained from peripheral blood. The CDR3 sequence is CASSVLTGEDNEQFF. For the CDR3, the DNA is TGTGCCAGCAGCGTACTGACAGGGGAGGACAATGAGCAGTTCTTC.